These 20 T cell receptor beta chains were all obtained from the same sample, sequenced in a study of T cell responses to AZD1222 COVID-19 vaccine (dated by TCRdb to 2020 to 2022). Reading the label with the study, this specimen's time point is: about 28 days (+/-7) after the second vaccine dose. Library preparation employed the immunoSEQ multiplex PCR assay. Not all clones reach the TCRdb copy of this immuneACCESS table, which keeps in-frame sequences only. Checked studies attribute under half of the gap to unresolved V genes and leave the rest unexplained. In this sample the table shows approximately 67,000 clones, roughly 85% of which occur a single time. The ten largest make up about 6% of the sample. Sequenced material: peripheral blood, taken 28 days after the second AZD1222 dose. The origin of the receptors is an adult who received the AZD1222 COVID-19 vaccine.

This sequence joins TRBV7-9 and TRBJ2-7; no definite D call. Trimming took 3 bases from V and 0 from J, leaving 15 bases between them. The CDR3 totals 16 residues. CDR1 SEHNR and CDR2 FQNEAQ come from the germline V gene (reference sequence). DNA of the CDR3: TGTGCCAGCAGCTTTCCTCCGGACGCGAACTCCTACGAGCAGTACTTC. Translation: CASSFPPDANSYEQYF.

The CDR3 protein is CASSSNPRQGAVSNQPQHF. The CDR3 DNA reads as TGTGCCAGCAGTTCCAATCCAAGACAGGGGGCGGTTAGCAATCAGCCCCAGCATTTT. V gene TRBV27 combines with J gene TRBJ1-5, with TRBD1 matching 10 bases. The V and J ends lost 4 bases and 0 bases, in that order; junction bases with no gene match: 12. Germline V lookup: CDR1 MNHEY, CDR2 SMNVEV (reference sequence). The CDR3 extends over 19 amino acids.

The chain has TRBV18 and TRBJ1-3; no clear D gene. Trimming took 3 bases from V and 0 from J, leaving 12 bases between them. The CDR3 length is 16 residues. Per germline, CDR1 KGHSH and CDR2 LQKENI. The CDR3 loop reads CASSPRRAISGNTIYF. CDR3 nucleotide sequence: TGTGCCAGCTCACCTCGACGGGCGATCTCTGGAAACACCATATATTTT. The variable domain in full, with the rest retrieved from reference TRBV18 and TRBJ1-3, is NAGVMQNPRHLVRRRGQEARLRCSPMKGHSHVYWYRQLPEEGLKFMVYLQKENIIDESGMPKERFSAEFPKEGPSILRIQQVVRGDSAAYFCASSPRRAISGNTIYFGEGSWLTVV.

The chain links TRBV5-1 to TRBJ2-3, with TRBD2 identical over 7 bases. Germline V gives CDR1 SGHRS, CDR2 YFSETQ. This CDR3 is built from 16 residues. V dropped 0 bases and J dropped 0; count of bases not matched to a gene: 4. The CDR3 sequence is CASSLEGTTSTDTQYF. CDR3 coding DNA: TGCGCCAGCAGCTTGGAGGGGACTACTAGCACAGATACGCAGTATTTT.

The chain couples TRBV2 to TRBJ2-2, with a weak D call TRBD1 (5 bases). This CDR3 has 16 amino acids. The germline V and J ends were trimmed by 6 bases and 4 bases, with 18 bases remaining between them. Germline-derived CDR1 and CDR2 are SNHLY and FYNNEI. As DNA, the CDR3 is TGTGCCAGCAGCCCCCTGGTCCATCAGGGCACCGGGGAGCTGTTTTTT. As protein: CASSPLVHQGTGELFF.

CDR3 in DNA: TGTGCCAGCAGCCAAGTCGGTGATAACCGGGACAGGGGCCTGGAGGACCAAGAGACCCAGTACTTC. Amino acid sequence: CASSQVGDNRDRGLEDQETQYF. The gene calls are TRBV4-2 and TRBJ2-5; 10 bases are shared with TRBD1. The CDR3 covers 22 residues. J lost 0 bases, V lost 1 base, and 20 bases had no gene match. Germline V gene lookup returns CDR1 LGHNA and CDR2 YNFKEQ.

The chain employs TRBV15 and TRBJ2-1; 9 bases are a match to TRBD2. CDR1 is LNHNV, CDR2 YYDKDF, per germline (reference sequence). V was clipped by 2 bases and J by 4 bases; unmatched bases: 6. This CDR3 has 16 amino acids. The CDR3 DNA is TGTGCCACCAGCAGAAATCCGACTAGCGGTTACAATGAGCAGTTCTTC. The encoded protein is CATSRNPTSGYNEQFF.

This chain connects TRBV2 to TRBJ1-5; D is perhaps TRBD1 (5 bases). The germline gives CDR1 SNHLY, CDR2 FYNNEI. V lost 4 bases and J lost 4, with 5 bases in between. The CDR3 totals 12 residues. The CDR3 loop reads CASSAGNQPQHF. The CDR3 DNA follows: TGTGCCAGCAGTGCAGGGAATCAGCCCCAGCATTTT.

The chain uses TRBV6-5 and TRBJ2-5, with 7 bases identical to TRBD1. The CDR3 loop spans 14 amino acids. Germline lookup yields CDR1 MNHEY and CDR2 SVGAGI. The V segment lost 6 bases and the J segment 4 bases; nucleotides outside the gene matches: 8. The DNA for the CDR3 is TGTGCCAGCAGCAAGGGGGACAGTAGAGAGACCCAGTACTTC. This translates into CASSKGDSRETQYF.

The rearrangement links TRBV24-1 to TRBJ2-2, with 8 nucleotides matching TRBD1. The ends lost 3 bases at V and 1 base at J; junction bases unmatched: 12. The CDR3 consists of 19 residues. From germline, CDR1 is KGHDR and CDR2 SFDVKD. DNA for the CDR3: TGTGCCACCAGTGATCCCACCAAACCGACAGGGGTGAACACCGGGGAGCTGTTTTTT. This codes for CATSDPTKPTGVNTGELFF.

The V call is TRBV4-2, the J call TRBJ1-2; maybe TRBD1 (6 bases). The V gene lost 0 bases and the J gene lost 7 bases, with 18 bases spanning the gap. CDR3 length equals 16 residues. Germline-derived CDR1 and CDR2 are LGHNA and YNFKEQ. CDR3 amino acids: CASSQETSGSQGGYTF. CDR3 DNA sequence: TGTGCCAGCAGCCAAGAAACTTCGGGGTCACAGGGTGGCTACACCTTC.

V is TRBV7-9 and J is TRBJ2-7; no clear D. CDR1 and CDR2 from the germline V gene are SEHNR and FQNEAQ (reference sequence). V was pared by 4 bases and J by 6 bases, with 10 bases between. The CDR3 has 12 amino acids. CDR3 sequence reads: CASSSYNGEQYF. In DNA form, the CDR3 reads TGTGCCAGCAGCTCTTATAACGGCGAGCAGTACTTC.

The rearrangement uses TRBV2 and TRBJ1-6; D gene unclear. Germline CDR1 SNHLY, CDR2 FYNNEI. Trimming cost V 2 bases and J 0 bases, with 5 bases left between them. This CDR3 comprises 15 residues. CDR3 DNA: TGTGCCAGCAGTGAAAGAAGCTCCTATAATTCACCCCTCCACTTT. Translating it yields CASSERSSYNSPLHF.

The V call is TRBV6-6, the J call TRBJ2-3, with D hard to call. This CDR3 region has 12 residues. CDR1 MNHNY and CDR2 SVGAGI come from the germline V gene (reference sequence). V was shortened by 5 bases and J by 3 bases, with 6 bases between the two germline ends. In DNA, the CDR3 is TGTGCCAGCAGTCAAGGTACAGATACGCAGTATTTT. It translates to CASSQGTDTQYF.

The gene calls are TRBV3-1 (or the pseudogene TRBV3-2) and TRBJ1-2; D remains ambiguous. The V end was cut by 7 bases, the J end by 6 bases, with 12 bases between. The CDR3 is 12 amino acids. Germline V gene lookup returns CDR1 LGHDT and CDR2 YNNKEL (reference sequence). For the CDR3, the DNA is TGTGCCAGCACCTCGAGTCCCGATGGCTACACCTTC. Protein: CASTSSPDGYTF.

The V call is TRBV3-1 (or the pseudogene TRBV3-2), the J call TRBJ1-6; D is unclear. Germline lookup yields CDR1 LGHDT and CDR2 YNNKEL (reference sequence). V was shortened by 6 bases and J by 9 bases, with 15 bases between the two germline ends. This CDR3 spans 14 amino acids. CDR3 residues: CASRPDGLASPLHF. CDR3 sequence (DNA): TGTGCCAGCAGACCGGACGGTCTTGCTTCACCCCTCCACTTT.

The chain uses TRBV2 and TRBJ2-2; weak D call: TRBD1 (5 bases). The length of the CDR3 is 14 residues. CDR1 SNHLY and CDR2 FYNNEI come from the germline V gene. Between the trimmed V and J ends, which lost 6 bases and 5 bases, there was a span of 13 bases. CDR3: CASRSQGRTGELFF. Here the CDR3 DNA reads TGTGCCAGCAGGTCCCAGGGAAGAACCGGGGAGCTGTTTTTT.

V and J are TRBV28 and TRBJ2-7; D not certain. Trimming left V 1 base short and J 3 bases short, with 13 bases between. CDR3 size: 15 residues. Germline-derived CDR1 and CDR2 are MDHEN and SYDVKM. The chain's CDR3 is CASSLSFDTYYEQYF. The CDR3 DNA sequence: TGTGCCAGCAGTTTATCGTTCGACACTTACTACGAGCAGTACTTC.

This clone turned up a few times. The chain carries TRBV2 and TRBJ2-7; the D is unclear. Germline V lookup: CDR1 SNHLY, CDR2 FYNNEI. V was clipped by 8 bases and J by 0 bases, with 17 bases between them. This CDR3 has 15 residues. Here the CDR3 DNA reads TGTGCCAGCTTTATATTGTCCCAGAGCTCCTACGAGCAGTACTTC. Its translation is CASFILSQSSYEQYF.

V usage is TRBV24-1 and J usage is TRBJ2-3; 7 bases are a match to TRBD2. Germline CDR1 and CDR2: KGHDR and SFDVKD. The trim removed 1 base at V and 2 bases at J, leaving 8 bases unmatched. The CDR3 sequence is 17 residues long. Here the CDR3 DNA reads TGTGCCACCAGTGATTTCCTATCGGGACTAACCACAGATACGCAGTATTTT. It encodes CATSDFLSGLTTDTQYF.